This TCR beta chain was sequenced during a study of T cells after yellow fever vaccination (dated by TCRdb to about 2019). Concerning the study at large: Libraries from fractions with low cell numbers were prepared with the SMART-Seq v4 Ultra Low Input RNA kit. Blood was drawn at multiple timepoints before and after primary and secondary immunization, with bulk PBMC replicates and cell subsets isolated. To track T-cell clones before and after primary and booster YFV17D yellow fever vaccination, bulk TCR alpha and beta repertoires were sequenced longitudinally. Two healthy male donors, one aged 18 to 30 and one aged 30 to 40 years, were included in the cohort. Paper-wide results and their limitations: After the booster, most clones that had expanded after primary vaccination were detected again (around 96% of CD4 and around nine tenths of CD8), suggesting broad maintenance of memory. The secondary T-cell response was found to be weaker but faster than the primary response, with a peak reached on day 5 rather than on day 15. FACS-sorted repertoires could contain abundant contaminating clonotypes from the bulk population, so computational filtering was required. Because the study included only two donors, the extent to which the findings can be generalized is limited. A small share of clonotypes was detected in both CD4 and CD8 compartments, with the overlap likely arising from convergent recombination.

The meaning of the sample's treatment or condition label: live attenuated yellow fever vaccine strain. At every blood-draw timepoint, two biological replicates of bulk PBMCs were collected. PBMCs were isolated from peripheral blood using a standard Ficoll-Paque protocol. TriZol was used to extract RNA from bulk PBMCs, from CD4 and CD8 fractions, and from dextramer-positive and dextramer-negative fractions. On this clonotype: The target of this receptor is not known. No base-level quality is on record; no much larger clone is a single base apart.

Between the V and J ends, shortened by 1 base and 4 bases respectively, the junction contains 10 bases. From the cysteine up to the phenylalanine, the CDR3 has a length of 14 residues. Of all the DNA, just the CDR3 is kept, 42 bases in frame from base 1. The germline V gene yields SGHTA for CDR1 and FQGNSA for CDR2. TCR cDNA was synthesized by 5'RACE template switching, through which a universal primer site and unique molecular identifiers were introduced. Priming for cDNA synthesis came from both the TCR alpha and TCR beta constant segments. Two PCR steps were used to amplify libraries, with sample barcodes and sequencing adapters being added in the second step. Sequencing of the libraries was done on either Illumina HiSeq 2500 (2x100 bp) or NovaSeq (2x150 bp). Per the original workflow: MIGEC was used to demultiplex reads and collapse the reads into UMI consensus sequences, and MiXCR was used for V(D)J alignment. Vaccine-responding clonotypes were defined with edgeR using replicate PBMC samples, requiring FDR below 0.01 and a log2 fold change above 5 up to day 15. Each bulk clonotype was labeled CD4 or CD8 based on which sequenced repertoire, CD4 or CD8, contained the clonotype at higher abundance. Starting from the raw public reads, TCRdb applied fastp trimming at Q25, assembled clones with MiXCR and retained in-frame beta chains. Records with the same CDR3 protein are collapsed into one entry carrying the most frequent genes and DNA. The V and J calls, along with clone size, are taken from TCRdb and not from the paper's own processing. A total of 450,000 to 600,000 distinct CDR3 sequences appear in this sample, roughly a sixth of them only once. 17% of the sample lies in the top ten.

This TCR derives from a man younger than 35 who received the YFV17D yellow fever vaccine. The chain is assembled from TRBV7-2 and TRBJ2-5, and perhaps TRBD2 as D gene, on 5 matching bases. Sequencing used PBMCs, obtained less than 6 days after the first yellow fever vaccination. The DNA sequence is as follows: TGTGCCAGCAGCTTAGGAGGGTCCAGAGAGACCCAGTACTTC. This yields the protein CASSLGGSRETQYF.